This is a list of T cell receptor beta chains from one sample in a study of neoadjuvant nivolumab and ipilimumab in lung cancer. Assay: immunoSEQ multiplex PCR; the TCRdb copy retains only in-frame clones and omits some. The table has 40,000 to 55,000 clones, around 88% seen once; the top ten hold roughly 3.7%. This sample comprised blood, obtained before neoadjuvant nivolumab, alone or with ipilimumab. These receptors were obtained from an adult with non-small cell lung cancer. Some clones in this sample may be carry-over from other donors' samples. CDR3s include the opening cysteine and the closing phenylalanine or tryptophan. Fields, in order: clone size, J gene, V gene, D gene, CDR3 protein, CDR3 DNA. The D gene is left open where the match is weak. Size is omitted from some rows. Given values are once, few, many or a class for expanded clones.

clone_size: NA
j_call: TRBJ2-7
v_call: TRBV29-1
d_call: NA
cdr3_aa: CSVGDLGASYEQYF
cdr3_nt: TGCAGCGTTGGTGACCTCGGCGCAAGCTACGAGCAGTACTTC

clone_size: NA
j_call: TRBJ2-7
v_call: TRBV6-5
d_call: NA
cdr3_aa: CASSYSGPYRGYEQYF
cdr3_nt: TGTGCCAGCAGTTACTCTGGACCTTATCGGGGCTACGAGCAGTACTTC

clone_size: NA
j_call: TRBJ2-1
v_call: TRBV11-2
d_call: NA
cdr3_aa: CASSSPQGNEQFF
cdr3_nt: TGTGCCAGCAGCTCTCCCCAGGGAAATGAGCAGTTCTTC

clone_size: NA
j_call: TRBJ2-2
v_call: TRBV5-1
d_call: NA
cdr3_aa: CASSWGGGRNTGELFF
cdr3_nt: TGCGCCAGCAGCTGGGGCGGGGGCCGAAACACCGGGGAGCTGTTTTTT

clone_size: NA
j_call: TRBJ2-2
v_call: TRBV10-3
d_call: NA
cdr3_aa: CATKVGTGLEANTGELFF
cdr3_nt: TGTGCCACCAAGGTCGGGACAGGACTAGAAGCGAACACCGGGGAGCTGTTTTTT

clone_size: NA
j_call: TRBJ1-3
v_call: TRBV7-9
d_call: TRBD1
cdr3_aa: CASSPARLGQIGNTIYF
cdr3_nt: TGTGCCAGCAGCCCGGCTAGGCTGGGACAGATAGGAAACACCATATATTTT

clone_size: NA
j_call: TRBJ2-5
v_call: TRBV5-1
d_call: NA
cdr3_aa: CASSTGQPQETQYF
cdr3_nt: TGCGCCAGCAGCACCGGACAGCCCCAAGAGACCCAGTACTTC

clone_size: NA
j_call: TRBJ2-7
v_call: TRBV20-1
d_call: TRBD2
cdr3_aa: CSAPRGVEQYF
cdr3_nt: TGCAGTGCCCCCCGGGGGGTCGAGCAGTACTTC

clone_size: NA
j_call: TRBJ2-3
v_call: TRBV19
d_call: TRBD1
cdr3_aa: CASSTQVGGRSTDTQYF
cdr3_nt: TGTGCCAGTAGTACCCAGGTAGGGGGCAGGAGCACAGATACGCAGTATTTT

clone_size: NA
j_call: TRBJ1-1
v_call: TRBV7-9
d_call: NA
cdr3_aa: CASSPYLTREAFF
cdr3_nt: TGTGCCAGCAGCCCCTATTTGACCCGGGAAGCTTTCTTT

clone_size: NA
j_call: TRBJ2-7
v_call: TRBV5-4
d_call: TRBD2
cdr3_aa: CASSLGGTSGTAYEQYF
cdr3_nt: TGTGCCAGCAGCTTGGGGGGGACTAGCGGGACCGCCTACGAGCAGTACTTC

clone_size: NA
j_call: TRBJ2-5
v_call: TRBV11-2
d_call: TRBD2
cdr3_aa: CASSIGLAGGRAETQYF
cdr3_nt: TGTGCCAGCAGCATCGGACTAGCGGGAGGAAGGGCCGAGACCCAGTACTTC

clone_size: few
j_call: TRBJ1-2
v_call: TRBV4-1
d_call: NA
cdr3_aa: CASSQGIANYGYTF
cdr3_nt: TGCGCCAGCAGCCAAGGCATCGCTAACTATGGCTACACCTTC

clone_size: NA
j_call: TRBJ2-7
v_call: TRBV9
d_call: NA
cdr3_aa: CASSVDGTQYEQYF
cdr3_nt: TGTGCCAGCAGCGTAGACGGCACCCAGTACGAGCAGTACTTC

clone_size: NA
j_call: TRBJ2-2
v_call: TRBV15
d_call: NA
cdr3_aa: CATSRDLANTGELFF
cdr3_nt: TGTGCCACCAGCAGAGATTTAGCGAACACCGGGGAGCTGTTTTTT

clone_size: NA
j_call: TRBJ2-1
v_call: TRBV19
d_call: NA
cdr3_aa: CASSIRLANEQFF
cdr3_nt: TGTGCCAGTAGTATTCGGCTAGCGAATGAGCAGTTCTTC

clone_size: medium-sized
j_call: TRBJ2-7
v_call: TRBV11-2
d_call: NA
cdr3_aa: CASSFGDNSYEQYF
cdr3_nt: TGTGCCAGCAGCTTCGGGGACAACTCCTACGAGCAGTACTTC

clone_size: NA
j_call: TRBJ1-4
v_call: TRBV30
d_call: NA
cdr3_aa: CAWSGTVATNEKLFF
cdr3_nt: TGTGCCTGGAGTGGGACTGTTGCAACTAATGAAAAACTGTTTTTT

clone_size: NA
j_call: TRBJ2-7
v_call: TRBV11-2
d_call: NA
cdr3_aa: CASSLVGASREQYF
cdr3_nt: TGTGCCAGCAGCTTAGTAGGGGCTAGCCGGGAGCAGTACTTC

clone_size: NA
j_call: TRBJ2-3
v_call: TRBV4-3
d_call: NA
cdr3_aa: CASSLTGELTDTQYF
cdr3_nt: TGCGCCAGCAGCCTGACGGGAGAGCTCACAGATACGCAGTATTTT

clone_size: few
j_call: TRBJ2-5
v_call: TRBV5-1
d_call: NA
cdr3_aa: CASSLRETQYF
cdr3_nt: TGCGCCAGCAGCTTGCGGGAGACCCAGTACTTC

clone_size: once
j_call: TRBJ2-7
v_call: TRBV7-8
d_call: TRBD1
cdr3_aa: CASSPRLRTGLSYEQYF
cdr3_nt: TGTGCCAGCAGCCCCCGTTTGAGGACAGGGCTCTCCTACGAGCAGTACTTC

clone_size: NA
j_call: TRBJ2-7
v_call: TRBV5-4
d_call: NA
cdr3_aa: CASSEEAYGYEQYF
cdr3_nt: TGTGCCAGCAGCGAAGAAGCGTACGGCTACGAGCAGTACTTC

clone_size: NA
j_call: TRBJ2-7
v_call: TRBV19
d_call: TRBD1
cdr3_aa: CASSVPGQTREQYF
cdr3_nt: TGTGCCAGTAGTGTTCCGGGACAGACACGCGAGCAGTACTTC

clone_size: NA
j_call: TRBJ2-7
v_call: TRBV5-1
d_call: TRBD1
cdr3_aa: CASGRDSGSYEQYF
cdr3_nt: TGCGCCAGCGGCCGGGACAGCGGTTCCTACGAGCAGTACTTC

clone_size: NA
j_call: TRBJ1-4
v_call: TRBV5-6
d_call: NA
cdr3_aa: CASSLAGGMNEKLFF
cdr3_nt: TGTGCCAGCAGCTTGGCGGGGGGAATGAATGAAAAACTGTTTTTT

clone_size: NA
j_call: TRBJ1-3
v_call: TRBV5-1
d_call: NA
cdr3_aa: CASSLERAGNTIYF
cdr3_nt: TGCGCCAGCAGCTTGGAAAGGGCTGGAAACACCATATATTTT

clone_size: NA
j_call: TRBJ2-5
v_call: TRBV21-1
d_call: NA
cdr3_aa: CASRTGGQETQYF
cdr3_nt: TGTGCCAGCCGCACAGGGGGCCAAGAGACCCAGTACTTC

clone_size: NA
j_call: TRBJ1-1
v_call: TRBV5-1
d_call: TRBD1
cdr3_aa: CASSLEPGQYTEAFF
cdr3_nt: TGCGCCAGCAGCCTGGAACCGGGACAGTACACTGAAGCTTTCTTT

clone_size: NA
j_call: TRBJ2-1
v_call: TRBV19
d_call: TRBD2
cdr3_aa: CASSIWRGDNEQFF
cdr3_nt: TGTGCCAGTAGTATTTGGCGGGGGGACAATGAGCAGTTCTTC

clone_size: NA
j_call: TRBJ1-1
v_call: TRBV7-9
d_call: NA
cdr3_aa: CASSLEQGFAFF
cdr3_nt: TGTGCCAGCAGCTTAGAACAGGGTTTCGCTTTCTTT

clone_size: NA
j_call: TRBJ2-7
v_call: TRBV29-1
d_call: NA
cdr3_aa: CSVVRIASYEQYF
cdr3_nt: TGCAGCGTTGTGCGGATAGCCTCCTACGAGCAGTACTTC

clone_size: NA
j_call: TRBJ2-2
v_call: TRBV6-1
d_call: NA
cdr3_aa: CASRGDLTGELFF
cdr3_nt: TGTGCCAGCAGAGGGGACCTCACCGGGGAGCTGTTTTTT

clone_size: NA
j_call: TRBJ2-7
v_call: TRBV18
d_call: TRBD2
cdr3_aa: CASSLGLAEYEQYF
cdr3_nt: TGTGCCAGCTCATTGGGACTAGCGGAGTACGAGCAGTACTTC

clone_size: NA
j_call: TRBJ2-7
v_call: TRBV11-3
d_call: NA
cdr3_aa: CASSYRGREQYF
cdr3_nt: TGTGCCAGCAGCTACCGAGGCCGCGAGCAGTACTTC

clone_size: NA
j_call: TRBJ2-7
v_call: TRBV15
d_call: NA
cdr3_aa: CATSREAGNYEQYF
cdr3_nt: TGTGCCACCAGCAGAGAAGCAGGAAACTACGAGCAGTACTTC

clone_size: NA
j_call: TRBJ2-7
v_call: TRBV6-5
d_call: TRBD1
cdr3_aa: CASSYSKGQGSYEQYF
cdr3_nt: TGTGCCAGCAGTTACTCGAAGGGACAGGGGTCCTACGAGCAGTACTTC

clone_size: NA
j_call: TRBJ1-1
v_call: TRBV18
d_call: NA
cdr3_aa: CASSRDTNTEAFF
cdr3_nt: TGTGCCAGCTCACGGGACACGAACACTGAAGCTTTCTTT

clone_size: NA
j_call: TRBJ2-4
v_call: TRBV6-6
d_call: NA
cdr3_aa: CASRSPRVNIQYF
cdr3_nt: TGTGCCAGCAGATCCCCCAGGGTAAACATTCAGTACTTC

clone_size: NA
j_call: TRBJ2-1
v_call: TRBV9
d_call: NA
cdr3_aa: CASRAYRDEQFF
cdr3_nt: TGTGCCAGCAGAGCCTACAGGGACGAGCAGTTCTTC

clone_size: NA
j_call: TRBJ2-3
v_call: TRBV7-2
d_call: TRBD1
cdr3_aa: CASSRWGQPQDTQYF
cdr3_nt: TGTGCCAGCAGCCGCTGGGGACAGCCCCAAGATACGCAGTATTTT

clone_size: NA
j_call: TRBJ2-2
v_call: TRBV7-9
d_call: NA
cdr3_aa: CASSPQTAGELFF
cdr3_nt: TGTGCCAGCAGCCCCCAGACGGCCGGGGAGCTGTTTTTT

clone_size: NA
j_call: TRBJ2-1
v_call: TRBV13
d_call: NA
cdr3_aa: CASSTQRASYNEQFF
cdr3_nt: TGTGCCAGCAGCACCCAGCGGGCCTCCTACAATGAGCAGTTCTTC

clone_size: NA
j_call: TRBJ2-7
v_call: TRBV4-3
d_call: TRBD1
cdr3_aa: CASSFRDRDAYEQYF
cdr3_nt: TGCGCCAGCAGCTTCCGGGACAGGGACGCCTACGAGCAGTACTTC

clone_size: NA
j_call: TRBJ2-1
v_call: TRBV11-2
d_call: NA
cdr3_aa: CASSIRTVLPGNEQFF
cdr3_nt: TGTGCCAGCAGCATCAGGACAGTCCTCCCGGGGAATGAGCAGTTCTTC

clone_size: NA
j_call: TRBJ2-1
v_call: TRBV9
d_call: TRBD2
cdr3_aa: CASSEDSGRSYNEQFF
cdr3_nt: TGTGCCAGCAGCGAGGATAGCGGGAGATCCTACAATGAGCAGTTCTTC

clone_size: NA
j_call: TRBJ2-7
v_call: TRBV10-2
d_call: TRBD1
cdr3_aa: CASSPDRRSYEQYF
cdr3_nt: TGCGCCAGCAGTCCGGACAGGAGATCCTACGAGCAGTACTTC

clone_size: NA
j_call: TRBJ2-7
v_call: TRBV6-5
d_call: NA
cdr3_aa: CASRGPRNEQYF
cdr3_nt: TGTGCCAGCCGGGGGCCAAGAAACGAGCAGTACTTC

clone_size: NA
j_call: TRBJ1-2
v_call: TRBV18
d_call: TRBD1
cdr3_aa: CASSPPTGRETNYGYTF
cdr3_nt: TGTGCCAGCTCACCACCGACAGGGAGGGAAACTAACTATGGCTACACCTTC

clone_size: NA
j_call: TRBJ2-5
v_call: TRBV6-4
d_call: NA
cdr3_aa: CAMFPEIQETQYF
cdr3_nt: TGTGCCATGTTTCCTGAAATACAAGAGACCCAGTACTTC

clone_size: NA
j_call: TRBJ2-7
v_call: TRBV13
d_call: TRBD2
cdr3_aa: CASSLGVAGPYEQYF
cdr3_nt: TGTGCCAGCAGCTTAGGGGTAGCGGGTCCCTACGAGCAGTACTTC

clone_size: NA
j_call: TRBJ2-7
v_call: TRBV5-8
d_call: NA
cdr3_aa: CASTQSIYEQYF
cdr3_nt: TGTGCCAGCACTCAATCCATCTACGAGCAGTACTTC

clone_size: NA
j_call: TRBJ1-2
v_call: TRBV7-9
d_call: NA
cdr3_aa: CASSLALVVGAGGYTF
cdr3_nt: TGTGCCAGCAGCTTAGCGCTGGTGGTGGGTGCCGGAGGCTACACCTTC

clone_size: NA
j_call: TRBJ2-5
v_call: TRBV5-1
d_call: TRBD1
cdr3_aa: CASSFGQGAGETQYF
cdr3_nt: TGCGCCAGCAGCTTCGGACAGGGGGCGGGGGAGACCCAGTACTTC

clone_size: medium-sized
j_call: TRBJ2-5
v_call: TRBV10-3
d_call: NA
cdr3_aa: CAISDGETQYF
cdr3_nt: TGTGCCATCAGTGACGGAGAGACCCAGTACTTC

clone_size: NA
j_call: TRBJ2-5
v_call: TRBV2
d_call: TRBD2
cdr3_aa: CASRTGHLTSGSLKTQYF
cdr3_nt: TGTGCCAGCAGAACGGGGCACCTGACTAGCGGGAGTTTGAAGACCCAGTACTTC

clone_size: NA
j_call: TRBJ1-2
v_call: TRBV5-4
d_call: TRBD1
cdr3_aa: CASSRSGTGRNYGYTF
cdr3_nt: TGTGCCAGCAGCAGGAGTGGGACAGGTCGTAACTATGGCTACACCTTC